These 16 T cell receptor beta chains originate from one sample sequenced in a study of response to subunit inactivated influenza vaccine. TCRdb reprocessed the RT-PCR reads via MiXCR and lists one record per CDR3 protein. The table records more than 450,000 distinct CDR3 sequences, 6.5% to 8% of them present only once. Sequenced here: PBMCs from blood, sampled roughly 24 months after vaccination. These receptors were collected from a man aged 50-75 years who received an inactivated influenza vaccine.

The chain is built from TRBV11-2 and TRBJ2-6; D is uncertain. CDR3 size: 12 residues. The V end was cut by 1 base, the J end by 5 bases, with 0 bases between. Germline-derived CDR1 and CDR2 are SGHAT and FQNNGV. The CDR3, as DNA: TGTGCCAGCAGCTTAGGGGCCAACGTCCTGACTTTC. It encodes CASSLGANVLTF.

Only a few counts were recorded for this clonotype. This chain joins TRBV5-5 and TRBJ2-1; 10 nucleotides agree with TRBD2. Germline V lookup: CDR1 SGHKS, CDR2 YYEKEE (reference sequence). V lost 4 bases, J lost 3 bases, and 4 bases stayed unmatched. The CDR3 contains 15 residues. The DNA of the CDR3 is TGTGCCAGCAGCCCGCTAGCGGGAGTCTACAATGAGCAGTTCTTC. Protein product: CASSPLAGVYNEQFF.

The CDR3: CSAETSRSTDTQYF. In DNA form, the CDR3 reads TGCAGCGCTGAGACTAGCCGAAGCACAGATACGCAGTATTTT. J is TRBJ2-3 and V is TRBV20-1; TRBD2 agrees at 7 bases. Germline CDR1 and CDR2: DFQATT and SNEGSKA (reference sequence). CDR3 length: 14 residues.

This clonotype came up a few times. This rearrangement joins TRBV20-1 to TRBJ2-1, with D hard to call. With 4 bases removed from V and 4 bases from J, the gap between germline ends came to 14 bases. The CDR3 runs 14 residues. Germline V gene data show CDR1 as DFQATT and CDR2 as SNEGSKA (reference sequence). The CDR3 sequence is CSATLVTSYNEQFF. CDR3 sequence (DNA): TGCAGTGCTACCCTAGTAACCTCATACAATGAGCAGTTCTTC.

This clonotype turned up a few times. The chain couples TRBV4-2 to TRBJ1-2; no definite D call. This CDR3 has 13 residues. V was shortened by 4 bases and J by 8 bases, with 14 bases between the two germline ends. Germline loops: CDR1 LGHNA, CDR2 YNFKEQ. Here the CDR3 DNA reads TGTGCCAGCAGCCCTAGAGGGATGGACGGCTACACCTTC. It codes for CASSPRGMDGYTF.

This clonotype was recorded at least ten times. V gene TRBV12-3 or TRBV12-4 combines with J gene TRBJ2-5, with no clear D. The length of the CDR3 is 13 residues. V was shortened by 6 bases and J by 0 bases, with 8 bases between the two germline ends. The CDR3 protein is CASSLGDQETQYF. The CDR3 DNA reads TGTGCCAGCAGCCTTGGGGACCAAGAGACCCAGTACTTC.

This clonotype has more than one count but fewer than ten. CDR3 protein: CASRVSPQGADNEQFF. CDR3 DNA: TGCGCCAGCAGAGTATCCCCACAGGGGGCGGACAATGAGCAGTTCTTC. The rearrangement joins TRBV5-1 to TRBJ2-1; 9 bases fit TRBD1. Germline-derived CDR1 and CDR2 are SGHRS and YFSETQ. This CDR3 contains 16 residues. The trim removed 5 bases at V and 5 bases at J, leaving 11 bases unmatched. Combining the CDR3 with reference TRBV5-1 and TRBJ2-1 gives the whole variable domain KAGVTQTPRYLIKTRGQQVTLSCSPISGHRSVSWYQQTPGQGLQFLFEYFSETQRNKGNFPGRFSGRQFSNSRSEMNVSTLELGDSALYLCASRVSPQGADNEQFFGPGTRLTVL.

A note on this clonotype: The junction departs from the called germline gene at one end, perhaps through a read error. This chain links TRBV12-3 or TRBV12-4 with TRBJ1-6; the match to TRBD1 covers 8 bases. The CDR3 sequence is 14 residues long. CDR3 in DNA: TGTGCCGGCAGTTTAGGGCAGGGGGCCTCACCCCTCCACTTT. Translation gives CAGSLGQGASPLHF.

This clonotype was counted ten times or more. V and J are TRBV5-1 and TRBJ2-2, with 9 bases lining up with TRBD1. CDR3 length: 18 residues. Per germline, CDR1 SGHRS and CDR2 YFSETQ. V trimming: 4 bases; J trimming: 5 bases; junction bases outside the gene matches: 15. CDR3 DNA: TGCGCCAGCAGCAACTCCGGGACAGGGAGGATCAAAACCGGGGAGCTGTTTTTT. Protein: CASSNSGTGRIKTGELFF.

The J gene is TRBJ2-1, the V gene TRBV28, with 10 nucleotides matching TRBD1. Looked up from germline, CDR1 is MDHEN and CDR2 is SYDVKM. The CDR3 consists of 16 residues. Germline trimming cut 3 bases from V and 1 base from J; bases unmatched to any gene: 3. The CDR3 is CASSFWGQGSYNEQFF. DNA of the CDR3: TGTGCCAGCAGTTTCTGGGGACAGGGGTCCTACAATGAGCAGTTCTTC. Together with reference TRBV28 and TRBJ2-1, the CDR3 gives the full variable domain: DVKVTQSSRYLVKRTGEKVFLECVQDMDHENMFWYRQDPGLGLRLIYFSYDVKMKEKGDIPEGYSVSREKKERFSLILESASTNQTSMYLCASSFWGQGSYNEQFFGPGTRLTVL.

The sample holds many counts of this clonotype. This chain links TRBV24-1 with TRBJ2-1; D is unresolved. The ends were cut back, 4 bases at V and 0 bases at J, with 9 bases in the middle. This CDR3 contains 15 residues. Germline-derived CDR1 and CDR2 are KGHDR and SFDVKD. The CDR3: CATSEGPSSYNEQFF. The CDR3 nucleotides read TGTGCCACCAGTGAAGGCCCCAGCTCCTACAATGAGCAGTTCTTC.

This clonotype was detected only a few times. The chain is built from TRBV6-5 and TRBJ1-1, with 7 bases identical to TRBD1. The CDR3 is 15 residues long. Trimming took 2 bases from V and 1 from J; bases not matched to a gene: 4. Looked up from germline, CDR1 is MNHEY and CDR2 is SVGAGI. CDR3 bases: TGTGCCAGCAGTTACCGACAGGGCGGGAACACTGAAGCTTTCTTT. This translates into CASSYRQGGNTEAFF.

The chain's CDR3 is CASSWGLAGVETQYF. The CDR3 DNA reads as TGTGCCAGCAGCTGGGGACTAGCGGGGGTGGAGACCCAGTACTTC. The chain is built from TRBV7-2 and TRBJ2-5; 14 bases match TRBD2. V gave up 4 bases and J gave up 5 bases; unmatched junction bases: 3. The V gene's germline CDR1 is SGHTA and CDR2 FQGNSA. The CDR3 runs to 15 residues.

This clonotype has only a few counts. The rearrangement joins TRBV12-3 or TRBV12-4 to TRBJ2-4, with a weak D call TRBD1 (6 bases). The CDR3 consists of 15 residues. V was clipped by 2 bases and J by 9 bases, with 17 bases between them. Here the CDR3 reads CASSLNQGHGTIQYF. The CDR3 DNA reads as TGTGCCAGCAGTTTAAACCAGGGGCATGGGACCATTCAGTACTTC.

The chain uses TRBV25-1 and TRBJ1-1; possibly TRBD1 for D (5 bases). CDR1 is MGHDK and CDR2 is SYGVNS in the germline V gene. V lost 7 bases and J 2 bases, leaving 11 bases between the germline ends. The length of the CDR3 is 13 residues. The CDR3 bases are TGTGCCAGCAACGTCGGGGGTAACACTGAAGCTTTCTTT. It specifies CASNVGGNTEAFF.

The table lists this clonotype with a few counts. This rearrangement joins TRBV6-2 or TRBV6-3 to TRBJ1-2; 7 bases are shared with TRBD1. This CDR3 comprises 14 residues. The V gene's germline CDR1 is MNHEY and CDR2 SVGEGT. J lost 2 bases, V lost 6 bases, and 6 bases had no gene match. CDR3 nucleotides: TGTGCCAGCAGACCATCGGGACAGAACTATGGCTACACCTTC. Amino acids: CASRPSGQNYGYTF.